This TCR beta chain was sequenced in a study of PD-1 blockade in classical Hodgkin lymphoma. TCRdb's copy holds only in-frame clones and misses some; the assay was immunoSEQ multiplex PCR. Of 10,000 to 13,000 clones listed, roughly 80% are singletons. Relapse was seen in all patients after autologous stem cell transplantation, and brentuximab vedotin exposure was variable. V lost 3 bases and J 5 bases, leaving 11 bases between the germline ends. The germline V gene encodes CDR1 SGHNT and CDR2 YYREEE (reference sequence). This CDR3 spans 13 amino acids. The sequence came from a human donor with classical Hodgkin lymphoma. The rearrangement uses TRBV5-4 and TRBJ1-2; perhaps TRBD1 as D (5 bases). The sample consisted of peripheral blood mononuclear cells (PBMCs), taken at baseline. As DNA, the CDR3 is TGTGCCAGCAGCTCGAAACAGGTTTATGGCTACACCTTC. This gives the protein CASSSKQVYGYTF.